The rows below give T cell receptor beta chains drawn from one sample of a study of blood T cells in healthy people across ages. One entry per CDR3 protein, called by TCRdb with MiXCR from the 5' RACE reads. The table lists around 970,000 distinct CDR3 sequences, just over 50% of them singletons, with 20% to 25% in the top ten. The sequencing input was blood. Every receptor here comes from a woman aged 55-75 years in good health. The CDR3 runs from the conserved cysteine through the conserved F or W. The D gene is left open where the match is weak. For some rows the clone size is stated as once, few or many, or as a class when expanded; others skip it.

NA	TRBV12-3/TRBV12-4	NA	TRBJ2-7	TGTGCCAGCAGCTTCGGGGTGGGCAACGAGCAGTACTTC	CASSFGVGNEQYF
few	TRBV2	TRBD1	TRBJ1-1	TGTGCCAGCAGTGCGACAGGGCTCGGCACTGAAGCTTTCTTT	CASSATGLGTEAFF
NA	TRBV12-3/TRBV12-4	TRBD2	TRBJ2-7	TGTGCCAGCAGGTGGACTAGCGGCCACGAGCAGTACTTC	CASRWTSGHEQYF
few	TRBV5-6	NA	TRBJ2-3	TGTGCCAGCAGCTTGGCCCTCTCGAGGACAGATACGCAGTATTTT	CASSLALSRTDTQYF
many	TRBV10-3	NA	TRBJ2-5	TGTGCCGCACAAGGAGGCAGGAAAGAGACCCAGTACTTC	CAAQGGRKETQYF
once	TRBV29-1	TRBD2	TRBJ2-1	TGCAGCGTTGCTAGCGGAGTTATCTACAATGAGCAGTTCTTC	CSVASGVIYNEQFF
NA	TRBV12-3/TRBV12-4	NA	TRBJ2-4	TGTGCCAGCAGTGCCCCACAGCTAGCCAAAAACATTCAGTACTTC	CASSAPQLAKNIQYF
NA	TRBV5-1	NA	TRBJ2-3	TGCGCCAGCAGCACGAGGGAGGGCACAGATACGCAGTATTTT	CASSTREGTDTQYF
NA	TRBV2	NA	TRBJ1-5	TGTGCCAGCAGTGAGGACGGATTGATGAATCAGCCCCAGCATTTT	CASSEDGLMNQPQHF
NA	TRBV9	TRBD2	TRBJ2-3	TGTGCCAGCAGCGTGCCGGTCCAGCGGGAGACAGATACGCAGTATTTT	CASSVPVQRETDTQYF
few	TRBV6-1	NA	TRBJ2-6	TGTGCCAGCAGTGAAGTTATCGGGCCGGCGACTGGGGCCAACGTCCTGACTTTC	CASSEVIGPATGANVLTF
NA	TRBV29-1	NA	TRBJ2-6	TGCAGCGTTGTTCCCTCTGGGGCCAACGTCCTGACTTTC	CSVVPSGANVLTF
NA	TRBV4-1	NA	TRBJ1-1	TGCGCCAGCAGCCAAGGGATTCCATTGGGGAACACTGAAGCTTTCTTT	CASSQGIPLGNTEAFF
NA	TRBV20-1	NA	TRBJ2-2	TGCCGACCGGGACTGACAAACACCGGGGAGCTGTTTTTT	CRPGLTNTGELFF